This TCR beta chain was identified during a study of tumor-infiltrating lymphocytes in localized non-small cell lung cancer. Study-wide results and caveats: TCR sequencing covered a subset of patients with enough tissue.

This CDR3 has 14 residues. V was trimmed by 4 bases and J by 5 bases, leaving 15 bases between them. Germline V gives CDR1 SEHNR, CDR2 FQNEAQ (reference sequence). Assay: immunoSEQ multiplex PCR; the TCRdb copy retains only in-frame clones and omits some. The sample lists about 8,400 clones, 77% seen once, with 5.1% in the top ten. Remarks on this clone: Its antigen is as yet unknown.

Sequencing was carried out using lung tumor tissue. This receptor was obtained from a human donor with non-small cell lung cancer. V gene TRBV7-9 combines with J gene TRBJ2-7; either TRBD1 or TRBD2 may supply D (5 bases each). The CDR3 loop reads CASSSPPGANEQYF. The CDR3 region has the DNA TGTGCCAGCAGCTCCCCCCCCGGGGCCAACGAGCAGTACTTC.